These 25 T cell receptor beta chains originate from one sample sequenced in a study of CD8 T cells in Susac syndrome. After extraction with the RNeasy kit, about 0.45 to 1 ug of the RNA was reverse transcribed using random hexamers. TCRdb reanalysed the immunoSEQ multiplex PCR reads using MiXCR and keeps one entry per CDR3 protein. The table includes 300,000 to 350,000 distinct CDR3 sequences, around 92% detected once. The sequencing input was CD4+ T cells from PBMCs. The receptors here all came from a human donor with multiple sclerosis.

The chain employs TRBV20-1 and TRBJ2-2; D is unclear. This CDR3 has 11 amino acids. Germline V gene lookup returns CDR1 DFQATT and CDR2 SNEGSKA (reference sequence). V lost 6 bases and J 5 bases, leaving 7 bases between the germline ends. CDR3 amino acids: CSAKRTGELFF. The CDR3 coding sequence is TGCAGTGCGAAGCGTACCGGGGAGCTGTTTTTT.

Only one count was recorded for this clonotype. CDR3 bases: TGTGCCATCAGTGAGAGCGGACTAGCGGGAGTTCGGGAGAATGAGCAGTTCTTC. Amino acids: CAISESGLAGVRENEQFF. This chain uses TRBV10-3 with TRBJ2-1; 13 bases align to TRBD2. The CDR3 covers 18 residues. Germline V CDR1 and CDR2: ENHRY, SYGVKD. V trimming: 2 bases; J trimming: 7 bases; junction bases outside the gene matches: 11.

The rearrangement links TRBV20-1 to TRBJ2-5; TRBD1 matches at 10 bases. The ends lost 3 bases at V and 4 bases at J; junction bases unmatched: 8. Germline V gene lookup returns CDR1 DFQATT and CDR2 SNEGSKA (reference sequence). CDR3 length equals 15 residues. CDR3 bases: TGCAGTGCTAGCCCTGACAGGGGGCGTCGAGAGACCCAGTACTTC. Translation gives CSASPDRGRRETQYF.

The genes are TRBV7-3 and TRBJ2-1; 7 bases match TRBD1. With 5 bases clipped from V and 4 bases from J, the junction kept 8 bases outside the gene matches. Germline loops: CDR1 SGHTA, CDR2 FQGTGA. CDR3 size: 15 residues. CDR3 nucleotide sequence: TGTGCCAGCAGCACCTCGGACAGGTCTTACAATGAGCAGTTCTTC. This codes for CASSTSDRSYNEQFF.

The rearrangement joins TRBV29-1 to TRBJ1-5; 7 bases agree with TRBD1. CDR1 and CDR2 from the germline V gene are SQVTM and ANQGSEA. The CDR3 extends over 14 amino acids. V gave up 5 bases and J gave up 3 bases; unmatched junction bases: 7. This CDR3 reads CSVKPGGNNQPQHF. CDR3 nucleotide sequence: TGCAGCGTTAAGCCAGGGGGTAACAATCAGCCCCAGCATTTT.

The genes are TRBV12-3 or TRBV12-4 and TRBJ2-7; no definite D call. V lost 1 base, J lost 6 bases, and 13 bases lay in between. This CDR3 is 14 amino acids long. For the CDR3, the DNA is TGTGCCAGCAGTTTAGTGGAACCGCCGAGCGAGCAGTACTTC. It specifies CASSLVEPPSEQYF.

The chain joins TRBV3-1 to TRBJ2-1, with no clear D. The CDR3 sequence is 15 residues long. Germline V gene sequence: CDR1 LGHDT, CDR2 YNNKEL (reference sequence). Trimming left V 1 base short and J 8 bases short, with 15 bases between. Here the CDR3 DNA reads TGTGCCAGCAGCCAAGCCTTTACTCTAGGTCATGAGCAGTTCTTC. Its protein product is CASSQAFTLGHEQFF.

The chain links TRBV11-2 to TRBJ2-6, with no clear D. Germline lookup yields CDR1 SGHAT and CDR2 FQNNGV. This CDR3 is 14 amino acids long. V was pared by 4 bases and J by 0 bases, with 4 bases between. CDR3 in DNA: TGTGCCAGCAGCTCGATCTCTGGGGCCAACGTCCTGACTTTC. Translated, it gives CASSSISGANVLTF.

This rearrangement joins TRBV15 to TRBJ2-1; 16 positions match TRBD2. Germline CDR1 and CDR2: LNHNV and YYDKDF (reference sequence). J lost 3 bases, V lost 1 base, and 12 bases had no gene match. The CDR3 runs to 21 residues. In DNA form, the CDR3 reads TGTGCCACCAGCAGAGCGGGGGGACTAGCGGGAGGGGGCCCGAACTACAATGAGCAGTTCTTC. Translating gives CATSRAGGLAGGGPNYNEQFF.

This clonotype was recorded once. The chain links TRBV12-3 or TRBV12-4 to TRBJ2-3, with 7 nucleotides matching TRBD2. Trimming took 7 bases from V and 4 from J; bases not matched to a gene: 8. The CDR3 loop spans 14 amino acids. CDR3 protein: CASTFGGYADTQYF. The CDR3 DNA is TGTGCCAGCACCTTCGGGGGGTACGCAGATACGCAGTATTTT.

CDR3 DNA sequence: TGTGCCAGTCGTTACACGCGGGGGTCATCCACAGATACGCAGTATTTT. It translates to CASRYTRGSSTDTQYF. V gene TRBV19 combines with J gene TRBJ2-3, with TRBD2 matching over 7 bases. V trimming: 8 bases; J trimming: 2 bases; junction bases outside the gene matches: 13. Germline V gives CDR1 LNHDA, CDR2 SQIVND (reference sequence). This CDR3 region has 16 residues.

The J gene is TRBJ1-2, the V gene TRBV5-1; D might be TRBD1 (5 bases). CDR3 length: 12 amino acids. Trimming pared 0 bases from V and 14 bases from J, leaving 14 bases between. Germline V lookup: CDR1 SGHRS, CDR2 YFSETQ. Written as DNA, the CDR3 is TGCGCCAGCAGCTTGGAAGGGGACCCCTCGACCTTC. This translates into CASSLEGDPSTF.

The chain is built from TRBV6-2 or TRBV6-3 and TRBJ2-7; maybe TRBD2 (6 bases). The V and J ends lost 4 bases and 5 bases respectively, with 12 bases between them. The CDR3 is 13 residues long. Germline CDR1 and CDR2: MNHEY and SVGEGT. CDR3 loop: CASSFSSSDEQYF. CDR3 sequence (DNA): TGTGCCAGCAGTTTTTCCTCTAGCGACGAGCAGTACTTC.

This clonotype appeared a single time. This chain joins TRBV29-1 and TRBJ2-3; 9 bases line up with TRBD2. This CDR3 contains 12 residues. CDR1 is SQVTM and CDR2 is ANQGSEA in the germline V gene. This CDR3 is CRAGGRTDTQYF. CDR3 coding DNA: TGCAGGGCGGGGGGGAGAACGGATACGCAGTATTTT.

V is TRBV7-3 and J is TRBJ1-5; D is unresolved. V was shortened by 6 bases and J by 4 bases, with 16 bases between the two germline ends. Germline CDR1 SGHTA, CDR2 FQGTGA. The CDR3 is 15 amino acids. The CDR3 nucleotides read TGTGCCAGCAGACCAATACCCCGAACTAATCAGCCCCAGCATTTT. It is translated as CASRPIPRTNQPQHF.

The chain couples TRBV5-6 to TRBJ2-3, with TRBD2 matching 8 bases. CDR1 SGHDT and CDR2 YYEEEE come from the germline V gene. This CDR3 region has 16 residues. J lost 2 bases, V lost 3 bases, and 8 bases had no gene match. CDR3 residues: CASSSLAALYTDTQYF. The CDR3 nucleotides are TGTGCCAGCAGCTCACTAGCGGCGCTTTACACAGATACGCAGTATTTT.

V is TRBV3-1 and J is TRBJ2-5, with D tentatively TRBD2 (6 bases). The CDR3 runs to 16 residues. Per germline, CDR1 LGHDT and CDR2 YNNKEL (reference sequence). Trimming left V 1 base short and J 2 bases short, with 14 bases between. CDR3 sequence: CASSQGLAGRQETQYF. CDR3 bases: TGTGCCAGCAGCCAAGGACTTGCGGGGCGACAAGAGACCCAGTACTTC.

This clonotype was detected once. The chain has TRBV29-1 and TRBJ2-1; D may be TRBD2 (6 bases). Trimming removed 4 bases from V and 7 bases from J, with 14 bases in between. Germline CDR1 and CDR2: SQVTM and ANQGSEA. The CDR3 is made up of 13 amino acids. The CDR3 bases are TGCAGCGTTGGGACTATCTCCGGGAATGAGCAGTTCTTC. Its protein is CSVGTISGNEQFF.

The chain combines TRBV11-2 with TRBJ2-1, with 9 bases identical to TRBD2. Trimming at V came to 5 bases and at J to 7 bases, leaving 6 bases not matched to a gene. The germline V gene has CDR1 SGHAT and CDR2 FQNNGV. The CDR3 length is 14 residues. CDR3 sequence (DNA): TGTGCCAGCAGCGTTAGCGGGAGTTGGAATGAGCAGTTCTTC. This codes for CASSVSGSWNEQFF.

The V call is TRBV9, the J call TRBJ1-2; unclear D gene. V shed 0 bases and J shed 6 bases, with 12 bases lying between them. The CDR3 totals 14 residues. Germline V gene data show CDR1 as SGDLS and CDR2 as YYNGEE. The CDR3 nucleotides are TGTGCCAGCAGCGTAGATGGGGTACCGGATGGCTACACCTTC. Its protein is CASSVDGVPDGYTF.

The rearrangement links TRBV4-3 to TRBJ2-1; no clear D gene. V lost 0 bases to trimming and J lost 3 bases, with 15 bases between them. CDR1 and CDR2 (germline): LGHNA, YSLEER. This CDR3 has 17 residues. The chain's CDR3 is CASSQERRLVFYNEQFF. The CDR3 DNA reads as TGCGCCAGCAGCCAAGAGAGGCGGCTAGTATTCTACAATGAGCAGTTCTTC.

The CDR3: CATSDRGANQPQHF. In DNA, the CDR3 is TGTGCCACCAGCGACAGGGGTGCTAATCAGCCCCAGCATTTT. This chain uses TRBV10-3 with TRBJ1-5, with TRBD1 matching over 8 bases. The CDR3 is 14 amino acids. J was trimmed by 4 bases and V by 10 bases; bases with no gene match: 9. The germline gives CDR1 ENHRY, CDR2 SYGVKD.

The CDR3 DNA follows: TGCAGTGCTAGGCACTCTAACGCCTACGAGCAGTACTTC. Its translation is CSARHSNAYEQYF. The V call is TRBV20-1, the J call TRBJ2-7, with no clear D. Germline loops: CDR1 DFQATT, CDR2 SNEGSKA (reference sequence). The CDR3 has 13 amino acids. The germline V and J ends were trimmed by 3 bases and 2 bases, with 11 bases remaining between them.

V and J are TRBV29-1 and TRBJ2-5; 8 nucleotides align to TRBD1. Losses at the gene ends were 0 bases for V and 5 bases for J; bases not matched to a gene: 2. Germline V gene sequence: CDR1 SQVTM, CDR2 ANQGSEA. CDR3 size: 13 residues. The CDR3 protein is CSVEDWTGETQYF. The CDR3 DNA follows: TGCAGCGTTGAAGATTGGACAGGGGAGACCCAGTACTTC.

The V and J genes are TRBV5-1 and TRBJ1-2, with a possible D match to TRBD1 (5 bases). The length of the CDR3 is 14 residues. V dropped 4 bases and J dropped 2 bases, with 12 bases sitting between them. Germline assignment: CDR1 SGHRS and CDR2 YFSETQ. The CDR3 DNA reads as TGCGCCAGCAGCCTCGTCGGGGGGAACTATGGCTACACCTTC. Residues: CASSLVGGNYGYTF.